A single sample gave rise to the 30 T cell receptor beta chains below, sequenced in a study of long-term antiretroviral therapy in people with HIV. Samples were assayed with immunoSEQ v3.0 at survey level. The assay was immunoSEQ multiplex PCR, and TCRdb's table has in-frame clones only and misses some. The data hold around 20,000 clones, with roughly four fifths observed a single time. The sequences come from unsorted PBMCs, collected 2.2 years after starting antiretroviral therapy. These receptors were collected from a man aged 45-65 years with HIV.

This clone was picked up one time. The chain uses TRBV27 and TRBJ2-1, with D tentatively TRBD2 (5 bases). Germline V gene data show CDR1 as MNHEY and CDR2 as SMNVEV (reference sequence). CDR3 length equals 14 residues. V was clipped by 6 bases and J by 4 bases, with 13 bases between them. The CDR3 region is CASRNRGSYNEQFF. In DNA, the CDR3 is TGTGCCAGCAGGAACCGGGGTTCTTACAATGAGCAGTTCTTC.

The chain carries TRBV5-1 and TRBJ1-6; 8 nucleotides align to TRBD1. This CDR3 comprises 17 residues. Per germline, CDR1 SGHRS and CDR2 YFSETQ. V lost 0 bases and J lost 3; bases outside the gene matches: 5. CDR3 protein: CASSLEAGGVYNSPLHF. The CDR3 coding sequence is TGCGCCAGCAGCTTGGAGGCAGGGGGCGTCTATAATTCACCCCTCCACTTT.

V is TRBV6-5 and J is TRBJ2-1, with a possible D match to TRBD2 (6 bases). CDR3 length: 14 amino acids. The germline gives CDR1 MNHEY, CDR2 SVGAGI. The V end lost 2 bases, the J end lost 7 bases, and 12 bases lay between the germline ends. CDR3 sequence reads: CASSYIGRENEQFF. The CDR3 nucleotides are TGTGCCAGCAGTTACATAGGGCGGGAAAATGAGCAGTTCTTC.

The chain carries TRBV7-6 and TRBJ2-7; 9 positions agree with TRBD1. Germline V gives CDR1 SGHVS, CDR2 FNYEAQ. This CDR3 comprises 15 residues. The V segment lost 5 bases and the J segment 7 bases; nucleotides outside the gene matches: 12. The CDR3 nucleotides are TGTGCCAGCAGCACTATGTCCCTACAGGGGGCGGAGCAGTACTTC. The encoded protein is CASSTMSLQGAEQYF. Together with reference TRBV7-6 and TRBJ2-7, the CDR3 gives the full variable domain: GAGVSQSPRYKVTKRGQDVALRCDPISGHVSLYWYRQALGQGPEFLTYFNYEAQQDKSGLPNDRFSAERPEGSISTLTIQRTEQRDSAMYRCASSTMSLQGAEQYFGPGTRLTVT.

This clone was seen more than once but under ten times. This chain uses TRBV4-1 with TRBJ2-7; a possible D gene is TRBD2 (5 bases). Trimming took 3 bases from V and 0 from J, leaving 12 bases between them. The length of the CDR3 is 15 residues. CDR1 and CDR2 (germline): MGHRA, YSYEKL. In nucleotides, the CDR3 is TGCGCCAGCAGCCAGAGGGCTTCCGGCTCCTACGAGCAGTACTTC. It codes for CASSQRASGSYEQYF.

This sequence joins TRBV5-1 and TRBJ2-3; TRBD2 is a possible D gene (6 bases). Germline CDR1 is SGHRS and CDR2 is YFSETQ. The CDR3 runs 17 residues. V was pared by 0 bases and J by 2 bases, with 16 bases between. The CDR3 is CASSLDPWGGATDTQYF. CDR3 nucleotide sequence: TGCGCCAGCAGCTTGGACCCCTGGGGCGGGGCCACAGATACGCAGTATTTT.

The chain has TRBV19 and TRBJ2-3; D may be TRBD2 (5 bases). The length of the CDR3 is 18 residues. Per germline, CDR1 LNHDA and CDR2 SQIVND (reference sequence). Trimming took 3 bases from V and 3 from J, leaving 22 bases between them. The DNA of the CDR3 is TGTGCCAGTAGTATGCTTCTAGCAGCCGTGGTGGGAACAGATACGCAGTATTTT. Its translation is CASSMLLAAVVGTDTQYF.

CDR3 in amino acids: CASSLVQGATGELFF. In nucleotides, the CDR3 is TGCGCCAGCAGCTTGGTCCAGGGGGCGACCGGGGAGCTGTTTTTT. The chain couples TRBV5-1 to TRBJ2-2; 8 positions agree with TRBD1. This CDR3 contains 15 residues. V lost 0 bases, J lost 5 bases, and 3 bases stayed unmatched. CDR1 is SGHRS and CDR2 is YFSETQ in the germline V gene.

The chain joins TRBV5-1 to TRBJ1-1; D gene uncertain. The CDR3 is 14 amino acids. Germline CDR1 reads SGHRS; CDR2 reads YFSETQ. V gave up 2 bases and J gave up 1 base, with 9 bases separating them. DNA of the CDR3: TGCGCCAGCAGCTTCGAGAATTCGAACACTGAAGCTTTCTTT. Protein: CASSFENSNTEAFF. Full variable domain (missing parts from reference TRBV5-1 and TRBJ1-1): KAGVTQTPRYLIKTRGQQVTLSCSPISGHRSVSWYQQTPGQGLQFLFEYFSETQRNKGNFPGRFSGRQFSNSRSEMNVSTLELGDSALYLCASSFENSNTEAFFGQGTRLTVV.

The CDR3 bases are TGTGCCAGCAGTTTGGGGTGGACAACCGCTAACTATGGCTACACCTTC. This encodes CASSLGWTTANYGYTF. V usage is TRBV28 and J usage is TRBJ1-2; D is possibly TRBD1 (5 bases). Per the germline V gene, CDR1 is MDHEN and CDR2 is SYDVKM. CDR3 length: 16 amino acids. V was trimmed by 3 bases and J by 0 bases, leaving 14 bases between them.

The CDR3 DNA reads TGTGCCAGCAGTCGGGCAGATTACGAGCAGTACTTC. Encoded protein: CASSRADYEQYF. The rearrangement uses TRBV25-1 and TRBJ2-7; D is unresolved. Germline V gives CDR1 MGHDK, CDR2 SYGVNS. The CDR3 extends over 12 amino acids. The ends were cut back, 5 bases at V and 4 bases at J, with 9 bases in the middle.

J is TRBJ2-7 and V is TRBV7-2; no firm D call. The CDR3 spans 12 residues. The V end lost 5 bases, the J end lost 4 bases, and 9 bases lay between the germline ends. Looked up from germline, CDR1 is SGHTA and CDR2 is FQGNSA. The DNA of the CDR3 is TGTGCCAGCAGCCCACAGCTTTACGAGCAGTACTTC. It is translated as CASSPQLYEQYF.

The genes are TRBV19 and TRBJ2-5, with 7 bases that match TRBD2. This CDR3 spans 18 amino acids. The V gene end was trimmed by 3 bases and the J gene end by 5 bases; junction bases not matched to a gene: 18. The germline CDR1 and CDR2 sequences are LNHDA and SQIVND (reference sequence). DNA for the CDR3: TGTGCCAGTAGTATGCGCCCCGGGAGGTCCCGCGGCGGGGAGACCCAGTACTTC. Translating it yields CASSMRPGRSRGGETQYF.

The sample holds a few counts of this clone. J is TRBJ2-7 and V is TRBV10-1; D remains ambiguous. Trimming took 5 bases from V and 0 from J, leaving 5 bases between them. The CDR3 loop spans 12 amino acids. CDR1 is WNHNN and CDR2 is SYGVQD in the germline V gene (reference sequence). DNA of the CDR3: TGCGCCAGCAGTCAGAGCTCCTACGAGCAGTACTTC. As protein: CASSQSSYEQYF.

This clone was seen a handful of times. CDR3 region: CASQDYSYEQYF. The CDR3 nucleotides read TGTGCCAGCCAGGACTACTCCTACGAGCAGTACTTC. The chain has TRBV6-5 and TRBJ2-7; possible D gene TRBD2, 6 bases. Germline V CDR1 and CDR2: MNHEY, SVGAGI. V lost 8 bases, J lost 0 bases, and 8 bases lay in between. This CDR3 spans 12 amino acids.

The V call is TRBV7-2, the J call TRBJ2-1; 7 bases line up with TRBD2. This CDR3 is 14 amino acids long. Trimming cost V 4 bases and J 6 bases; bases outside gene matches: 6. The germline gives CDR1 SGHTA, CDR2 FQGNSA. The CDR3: CASSSGGGSNEQFF. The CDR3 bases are TGTGCCAGCAGCTCGGGCGGGGGTAGCAATGAGCAGTTCTTC.

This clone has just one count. The DNA of the CDR3 is TGTGCCAGCAGTTCCCGTCGGGGGGGCGGTTCCGGGGAGCTGTTTTTT. It yields the protein CASSSRRGGGSGELFF. The V call is TRBV28, the J call TRBJ2-2, with 8 bases that match TRBD2. The V gene's germline CDR1 is MDHEN and CDR2 SYDVKM. There are 16 residues in the CDR3. Losses at the gene ends were 4 bases for V and 6 bases for J; bases not matched to a gene: 10.

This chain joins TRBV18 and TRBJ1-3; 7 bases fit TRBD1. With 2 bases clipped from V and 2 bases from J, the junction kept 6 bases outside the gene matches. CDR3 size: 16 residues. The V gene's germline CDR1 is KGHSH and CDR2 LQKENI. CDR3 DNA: TGTGCCAGCTCACCAATCCCCGACAGGGCTGGAAACACCATATATTTT. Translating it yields CASSPIPDRAGNTIYF.

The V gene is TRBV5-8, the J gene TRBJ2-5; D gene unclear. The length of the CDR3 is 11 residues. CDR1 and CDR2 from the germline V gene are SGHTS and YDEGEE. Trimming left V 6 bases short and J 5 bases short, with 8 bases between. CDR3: CASILYETQYF. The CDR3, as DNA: TGTGCCAGCATCCTATATGAGACCCAGTACTTC.

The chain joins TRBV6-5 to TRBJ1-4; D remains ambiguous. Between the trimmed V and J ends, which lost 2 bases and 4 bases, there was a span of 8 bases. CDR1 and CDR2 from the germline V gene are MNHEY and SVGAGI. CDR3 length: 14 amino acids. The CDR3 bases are TGTGCCAGCAGTTACAAGGGAGGTAATGAAAAACTGTTTTTT. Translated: CASSYKGGNEKLFF.

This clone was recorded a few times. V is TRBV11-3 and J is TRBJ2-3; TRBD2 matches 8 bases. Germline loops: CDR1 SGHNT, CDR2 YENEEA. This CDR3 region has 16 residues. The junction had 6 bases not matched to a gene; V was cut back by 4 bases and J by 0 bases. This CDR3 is CASSSSGSLSTDTQYF. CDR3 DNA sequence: TGTGCCAGCAGCTCAAGCGGGAGCCTAAGCACAGATACGCAGTATTTT.

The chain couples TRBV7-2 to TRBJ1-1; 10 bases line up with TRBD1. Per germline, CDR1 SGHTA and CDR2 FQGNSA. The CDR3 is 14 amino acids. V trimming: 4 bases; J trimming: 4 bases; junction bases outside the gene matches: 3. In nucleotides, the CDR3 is TGTGCCAGCAGCTGGACAGGGGGAGGCACTGAAGCTTTCTTT. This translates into CASSWTGGGTEAFF. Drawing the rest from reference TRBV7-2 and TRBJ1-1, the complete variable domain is GAGVSQSPSNKVTEKGKDVELRCDPISGHTALYWYRQSLGQGLEFLIYFQGNSAPDKSGLPSDRFSAERTGGSVSTLTIQRTQQEDSAVYLCASSWTGGGTEAFFGQGTRLTVV.

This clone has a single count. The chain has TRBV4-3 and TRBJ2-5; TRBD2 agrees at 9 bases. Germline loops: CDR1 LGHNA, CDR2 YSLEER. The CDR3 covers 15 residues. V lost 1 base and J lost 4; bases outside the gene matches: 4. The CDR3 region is CASSQGLAVGETQYF. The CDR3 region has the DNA TGCGCCAGCAGCCAAGGACTAGCGGTGGGAGAGACCCAGTACTTC.

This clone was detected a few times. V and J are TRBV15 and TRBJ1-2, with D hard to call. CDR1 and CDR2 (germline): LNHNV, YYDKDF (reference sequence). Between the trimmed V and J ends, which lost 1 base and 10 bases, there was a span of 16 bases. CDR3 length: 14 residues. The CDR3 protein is CATSRGRPSSFYTF. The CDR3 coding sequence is TGTGCCACCAGCAGAGGGCGGCCGAGTAGTTTCTACACCTTC.

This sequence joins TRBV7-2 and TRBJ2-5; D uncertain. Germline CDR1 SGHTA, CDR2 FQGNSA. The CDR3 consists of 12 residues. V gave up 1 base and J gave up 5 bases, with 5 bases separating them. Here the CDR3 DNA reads TGTGCCAGCAGCTTAGTTGGGGAGACCCAGTACTTC. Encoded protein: CASSLVGETQYF.

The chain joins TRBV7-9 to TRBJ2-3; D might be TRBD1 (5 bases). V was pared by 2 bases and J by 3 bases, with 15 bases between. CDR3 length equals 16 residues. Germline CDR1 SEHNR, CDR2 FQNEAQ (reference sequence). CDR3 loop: CASSLNLGDLTDTQYF. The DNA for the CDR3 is TGTGCCAGCAGCTTAAACTTAGGGGATTTGACAGATACGCAGTATTTT.

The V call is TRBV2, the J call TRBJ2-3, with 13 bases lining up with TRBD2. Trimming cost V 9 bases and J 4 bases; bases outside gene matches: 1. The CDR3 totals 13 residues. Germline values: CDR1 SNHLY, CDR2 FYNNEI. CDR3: CARGTSGADTQYF. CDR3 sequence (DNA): TGTGCCAGGGGGACTAGCGGGGCAGATACGCAGTATTTT.

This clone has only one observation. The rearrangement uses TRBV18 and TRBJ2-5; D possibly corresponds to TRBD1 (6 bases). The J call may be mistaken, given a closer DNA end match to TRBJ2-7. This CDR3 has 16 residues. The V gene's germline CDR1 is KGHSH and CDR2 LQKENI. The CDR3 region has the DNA TGTGCCAGCTCACCACGTGACCCAGGGGTGGTCCACGAGCAGTACTTC. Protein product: CASSPRDPGVVHEQYF.

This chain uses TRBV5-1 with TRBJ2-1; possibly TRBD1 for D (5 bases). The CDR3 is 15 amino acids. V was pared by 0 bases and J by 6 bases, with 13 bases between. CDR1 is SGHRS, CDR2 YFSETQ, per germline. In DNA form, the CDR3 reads TGCGCCAGCAGCTTGGCCATTTACCAGGGCAATGAGCAGTTCTTC. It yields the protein CASSLAIYQGNEQFF.

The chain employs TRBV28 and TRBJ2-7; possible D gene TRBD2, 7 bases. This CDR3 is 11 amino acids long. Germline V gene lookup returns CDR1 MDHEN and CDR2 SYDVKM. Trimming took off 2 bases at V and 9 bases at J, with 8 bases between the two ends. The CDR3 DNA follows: TGTGCCAGCAGTTTAGGGGGGGCGCAGTACTTC. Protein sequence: CASSLGGAQYF. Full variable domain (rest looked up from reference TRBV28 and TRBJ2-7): DVKVTQSSRYLVKRTGEKVFLECVQDMDHENMFWYRQDPGLGLRLIYFSYDVKMKEKGDIPEGYSVSREKKERFSLILESASTNQTSMYLCASSLGGAQYFGPGTRLTVT.